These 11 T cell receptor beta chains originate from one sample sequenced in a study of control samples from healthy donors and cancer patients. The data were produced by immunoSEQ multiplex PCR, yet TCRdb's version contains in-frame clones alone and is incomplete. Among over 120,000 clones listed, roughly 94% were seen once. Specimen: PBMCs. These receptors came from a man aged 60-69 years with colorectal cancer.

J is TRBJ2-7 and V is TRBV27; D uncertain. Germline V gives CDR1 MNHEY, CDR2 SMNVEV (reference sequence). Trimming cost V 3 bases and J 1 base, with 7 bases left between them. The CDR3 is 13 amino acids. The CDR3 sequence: CASSFYPSYEQYF. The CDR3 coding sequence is TGTGCCAGCAGTTTCTACCCTTCCTACGAGCAGTACTTC.

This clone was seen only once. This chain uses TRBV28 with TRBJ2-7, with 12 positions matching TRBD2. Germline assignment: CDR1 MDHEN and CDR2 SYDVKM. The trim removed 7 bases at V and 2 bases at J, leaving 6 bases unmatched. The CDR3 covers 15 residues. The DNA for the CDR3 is TGTGCCAGCACGCCTCTAGCGGGGGGGGCCTACGAGCAGTACTTC. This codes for CASTPLAGGAYEQYF.

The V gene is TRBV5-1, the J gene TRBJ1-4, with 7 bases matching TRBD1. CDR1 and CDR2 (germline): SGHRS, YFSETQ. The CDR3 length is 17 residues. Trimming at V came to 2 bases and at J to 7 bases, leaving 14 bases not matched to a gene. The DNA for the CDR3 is TGCGCCAGCAGCTTACCTAAACAGGGGACTGATGGTGAAAAACTGTTTTTT. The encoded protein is CASSLPKQGTDGEKLFF.

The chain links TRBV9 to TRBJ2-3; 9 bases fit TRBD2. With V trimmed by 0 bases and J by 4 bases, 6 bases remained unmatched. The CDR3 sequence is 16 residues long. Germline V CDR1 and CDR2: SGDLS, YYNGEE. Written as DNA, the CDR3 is TGTGCCAGCAGCGTAGATCAAGCGGGGGGATCAGATACGCAGTATTTT. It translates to CASSVDQAGGSDTQYF.

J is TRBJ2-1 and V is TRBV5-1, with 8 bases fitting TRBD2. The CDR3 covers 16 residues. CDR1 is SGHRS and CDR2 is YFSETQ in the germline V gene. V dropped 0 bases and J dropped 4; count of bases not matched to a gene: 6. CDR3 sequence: CASSLAGSGGYNEQFF. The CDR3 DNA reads TGCGCCAGCAGCTTGGCTGGCAGCGGGGGATACAATGAGCAGTTCTTC.

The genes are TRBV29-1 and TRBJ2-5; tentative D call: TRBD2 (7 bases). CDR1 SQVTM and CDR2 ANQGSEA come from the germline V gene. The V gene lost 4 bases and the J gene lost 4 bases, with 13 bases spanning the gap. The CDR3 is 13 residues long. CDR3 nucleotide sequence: TGCAGCGTTGCCTTAAGGGGGGGAGAGACCCAGTACTTC. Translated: CSVALRGGETQYF.

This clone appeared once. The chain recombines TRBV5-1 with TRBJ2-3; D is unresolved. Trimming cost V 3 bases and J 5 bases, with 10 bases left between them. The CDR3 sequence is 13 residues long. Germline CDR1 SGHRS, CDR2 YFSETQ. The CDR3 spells CASSWATRDTQYF. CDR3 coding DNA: TGCGCCAGCAGCTGGGCCACAAGAGATACGCAGTATTTT.

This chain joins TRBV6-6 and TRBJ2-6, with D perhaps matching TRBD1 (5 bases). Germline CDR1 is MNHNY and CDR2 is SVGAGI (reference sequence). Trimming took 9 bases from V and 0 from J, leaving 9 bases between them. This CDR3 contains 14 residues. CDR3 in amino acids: CASTDSSGANVLTF. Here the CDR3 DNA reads TGTGCCAGTACAGACAGCTCTGGGGCCAACGTCCTGACTTTC.

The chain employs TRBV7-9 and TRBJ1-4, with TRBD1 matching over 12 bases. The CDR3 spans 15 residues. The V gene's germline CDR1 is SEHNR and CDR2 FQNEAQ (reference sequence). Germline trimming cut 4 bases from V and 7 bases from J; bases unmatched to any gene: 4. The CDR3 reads CASSYGTGGGEKLFF. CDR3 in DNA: TGTGCCAGCAGCTACGGGACAGGGGGCGGTGAAAAACTGTTTTTT. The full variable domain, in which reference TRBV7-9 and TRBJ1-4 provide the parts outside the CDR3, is DTGVSQNPRHKITKRGQNVTFRCDPISEHNRLYWYRQTLGQGPEFLTYFQNEAQLEKSRLLSDRFSAERPKGSFSTLEIQRTEQGDSAMYLCASSYGTGGGEKLFFGSGTQLSVL.

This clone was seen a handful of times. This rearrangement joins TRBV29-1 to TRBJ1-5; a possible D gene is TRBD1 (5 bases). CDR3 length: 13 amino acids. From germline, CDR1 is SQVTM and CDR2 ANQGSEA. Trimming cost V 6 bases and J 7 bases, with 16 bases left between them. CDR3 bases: TGCAGCGTGGGGGGTGGGTCGGAGCAGCCCCAGCATTTT. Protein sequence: CSVGGGSEQPQHF.

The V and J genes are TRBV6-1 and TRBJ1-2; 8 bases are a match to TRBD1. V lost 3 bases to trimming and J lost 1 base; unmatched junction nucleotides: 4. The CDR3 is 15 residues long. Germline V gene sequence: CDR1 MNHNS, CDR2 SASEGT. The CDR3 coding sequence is TGTGCCAGCAGTGAGTGGACAGGGCGTAACTATGGCTACACCTTC. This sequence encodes CASSEWTGRNYGYTF.